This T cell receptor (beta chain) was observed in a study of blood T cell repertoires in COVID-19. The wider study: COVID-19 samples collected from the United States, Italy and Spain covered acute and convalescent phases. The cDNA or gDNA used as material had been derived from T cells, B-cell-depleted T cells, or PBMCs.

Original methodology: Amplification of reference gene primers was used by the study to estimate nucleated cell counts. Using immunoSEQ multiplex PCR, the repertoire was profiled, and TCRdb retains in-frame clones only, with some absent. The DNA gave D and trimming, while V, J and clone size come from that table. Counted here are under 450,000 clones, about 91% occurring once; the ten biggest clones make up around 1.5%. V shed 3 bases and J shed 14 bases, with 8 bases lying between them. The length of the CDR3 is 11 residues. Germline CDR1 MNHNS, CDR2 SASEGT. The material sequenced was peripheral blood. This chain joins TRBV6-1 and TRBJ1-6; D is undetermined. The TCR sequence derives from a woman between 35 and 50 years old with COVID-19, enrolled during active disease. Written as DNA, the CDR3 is TGTGCCAGCAGTGATGCCCCAGCCCTCCACTTT. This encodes CASSDAPALHF.